The 5 T cell receptor beta chains below all came from one sample that was sequenced in a study of CXCR4 blockade with PD-1 therapy in pancreatic cancer. Data came from immunoSEQ multiplex PCR; TCRdb stores just in-frame clones and leaves some out. The profile covers approximately 6,000 clones, with approximately 40% appearing a single time and about an eighth taken by the ten largest. Sequencing input: tumor tissue. These receptors were collected from a human donor with pancreatic ductal adenocarcinoma.

A few counts support this clone. The V gene is TRBV28, the J gene TRBJ1-4, with D possibly matching TRBD1 (5 bases). The CDR3 extends over 16 amino acids. Germline V gene lookup returns CDR1 MDHEN and CDR2 SYDVKM. Trimming took 7 bases from V and 6 from J, leaving 21 bases between them. The CDR3 coding sequence is TGTGCCAGCACCATCAAGAGGGGAGACGCGGATGAAAAACTGTTTTTT. This encodes CASTIKRGDADEKLFF.

The CDR3 is CASSPGAREQFF. DNA of the CDR3: TGTGCCAGCAGTCCCGGGGCGCGTGAGCAGTTCTTC. The V gene is TRBV6-8, the J gene TRBJ2-1; perhaps D is TRBD1 or TRBD2 (5 bases each). Trimming shortened V by 5 bases and J by 9 bases, and 11 bases separated the two germline ends. The V gene's germline CDR1 is MNHGY and CDR2 SAAAGT. The CDR3 consists of 12 residues.

This clone was counted many times. The J gene is TRBJ2-5, the V gene TRBV11-3; no definite D call. This CDR3 comprises 15 residues. The germline V gene encodes CDR1 SGHNT and CDR2 YENEEA. Trimming removed 3 bases at V and 5 bases at J, with 16 bases between. The CDR3 loop is CASSLAGLVEETQYF. The CDR3 DNA reads TGTGCCAGCAGCTTGGCCGGCCTAGTAGAGGAGACCCAGTACTTC.

The rearrangement uses TRBV23-1 and TRBJ1-2; D remains ambiguous. TRBV23-1 is an ORF, with its function uncertain. Trimming took off 3 bases at V and 7 bases at J, with 18 bases between the two ends. The CDR3 spans 15 residues. CDR3 in DNA: TGCGCCAGCAGTCAGTCACCCCCCCGGGCGTGTGGCTACACCTTC. Protein: CASSQSPPRACGYTF.

By sample fraction, this clone is medium-sized (0.01 to 0.1%). The V call is TRBV6-8, the J call TRBJ2-1, with D hard to call. This CDR3 comprises 13 residues. CDR1 is MNHGY and CDR2 is SAAAGT in the germline V gene. Trimming pared 10 bases from V and 5 bases from J, leaving 15 bases between. CDR3 amino acids: CAIGSRPNNEQFF. DNA of the CDR3: TGTGCCATCGGATCCCGACCTAACAATGAGCAGTTCTTC.